The rows below give T cell receptor beta chains drawn from one sample of a study of blood T cell repertoires in COVID-19. The repertoire was sequenced with immunoSEQ multiplex PCR; TCRdb's copy has only in-frame clones and lacks some. The sample has under 250,000 clones, more than 85% seen once. Sequences were obtained from peripheral blood. The receptors shown here come from a man aged 55 to 70 with COVID-19, enrolled during active disease. The CDR3 runs from the conserved cysteine through the conserved F or W. Each record gives: J gene, V gene, clone size, D gene, CDR3 protein, CDR3 DNA. D genes are given only for firm matches. The size entry is marked missing in some rows and otherwise reads once, few, many or a size class.

>TRBJ2-1|TRBV7-9|once|.
CASSPPGLEGNEQFF
TGTGCCAGCAGCCCTCCGGGACTTGAGGGCAATGAGCAGTTCTTC
>TRBJ1-1|TRBV6-5|.|.
CASRETGPNTEAFF
TGTGCCAGCAGGGAGACAGGTCCGAACACTGAAGCTTTCTTT
>TRBJ1-2|TRBV4-3|.|.
CASSQDSGWRDGYTF
TGCGCCAGCAGCCAAGATTCAGGGTGGAGGGATGGCTACACCTTC
>TRBJ2-2|TRBV2|.|.
CASSREGQNTGELFF
TGTGCCAGCAGCCGCGAGGGACAGAACACCGGGGAGCTGTTTTTT
>TRBJ1-2|TRBV27|.|.
CASSRLDQGGGYTF
TGTGCCAGCAGTCGGTTAGACCAGGGTGGCGGCTACACCTTC
>TRBJ2-2|TRBV28|.|TRBD2
CASSLQTSGRATGELFF
TGTGCCAGCAGTTTACAGACTAGCGGGAGGGCCACCGGGGAGCTGTTTTTT
>TRBJ1-5|TRBV23-1|.|TRBD1
CASSHPDRAYSNQPQHF
TGCGCCAGCAGTCACCCCGACAGGGCCTATAGCAATCAGCCCCAGCATTTT
>TRBJ1-1|TRBV2|once|.
CASSSTGNTEAFF
TGTGCCAGCAGCTCGACAGGTAACACTGAAGCTTTCTTT
>TRBJ2-7|TRBV24-1|.|.
CATSDPSRGDEQYF
TGTGCCACCAGTGATCCGTCCCGAGGCGACGAGCAGTACTTC
>TRBJ2-1|TRBV5-1|.|.
CASSLAAGAPSYNEQFF
TGCGCCAGCAGCTTGGCGGCGGGGGCACCCTCCTACAATGAGCAGTTCTTC
>TRBJ1-5|TRBV24-1|once|.
CATSDSDSNQPQHF
TGTGCCACCAGTGACTCAGATAGCAATCAGCCCCAGCATTTT
>TRBJ2-5|TRBV7-2|.|.
CASSLVGSGPPGETQYF
TGTGCCAGCAGCTTAGTGGGTAGCGGACCTCCTGGGGAGACCCAGTACTTC
>TRBJ2-7|TRBV10-3|.|.
CAISESIGEAYEQYF
TGTGCCATCAGTGAGTCGATCGGGGAGGCCTACGAGCAGTACTTC
>TRBJ2-7|TRBV30|.|TRBD1
CAWSEGLTGGLSEQYF
TGTGCCTGGAGTGAGGGCCTGACAGGGGGCTTGTCCGAGCAGTACTTC
>TRBJ1-1|TRBV27|.|TRBD1
CASSPGTAPNTEAFF
TGTGCCAGCAGTCCGGGGACAGCTCCGAACACTGAAGCTTTCTTT
>TRBJ2-3|TRBV28|once|.
CASSLLAGKKTDTQYF
TGTGCCAGCAGTTTATTGGCAGGGAAGAAGACAGATACGCAGTATTTT
>TRBJ1-5|TRBV28|few|TRBD1
CASRSGGTDQPQHF
TGTGCCAGCAGATCAGGGGGTACGGATCAGCCCCAGCATTTT
>TRBJ1-5|TRBV19|few|.
CASSIGIHQPQHF
TGTGCCAGTAGTATCGGGATCCATCAGCCCCAGCATTTT
>TRBJ2-2|TRBV19|once|.
CASRPDHSGTGELFF
TGTGCCAGTAGGCCAGACCATTCGGGGACCGGGGAGCTGTTTTTT
>TRBJ2-5|TRBV11-2|.|.
CASSSTRGMVETQYF
TGTGCCAGCAGCTCTACAAGAGGGATGGTAGAGACCCAGTACTTC
>TRBJ1-2|TRBV11-2|.|.
CASSFTGSKAGYTF
TGTGCCAGCAGCTTTACAGGGTCTAAGGCTGGCTACACCTTC
>TRBJ1-1|TRBV10-3|.|.
CAISEQVMNTEAFF
TGTGCCATCAGTGAGCAGGTTATGAACACTGAAGCTTTCTTT
>TRBJ2-6|TRBV10-1|.|TRBD1
CASSYSTRDRPCSGANVLTF
TGCGCCAGCAGTTACTCTACTCGGGACAGGCCCTGCTCTGGGGCCAACGTCCTGACTTTC
>TRBJ2-1|TRBV5-1|.|TRBD2
CASTSGTRGSNEQFF
TGCGCCAGCACATCGGGGACTAGAGGGAGCAATGAGCAGTTCTTC
>TRBJ2-7|TRBV6-2/TRBV6-3|.|.
CASSYPYLEGEQYF
TGTGCCAGCAGTTACCCTTACCTGGAGGGCGAGCAGTACTTC
>TRBJ1-2|TRBV30|.|.
CAWSPIGGRNHYGYTF
TGTGCCTGGAGCCCAATCGGCGGGCGGAATCACTATGGCTACACCTTC
>TRBJ1-6|TRBV9|.|.
CASSAGPGRDSPLHF
TGTGCCAGCAGCGCAGGCCCGGGAAGGGATTCACCCCTCCACTTT
>TRBJ2-3|TRBV28|few|TRBD1
CASRGQYTDTQYF
TGTGCCAGCAGGGGACAGTACACAGATACGCAGTATTTT
>TRBJ2-1|TRBV27|.|.
CASSFRQGKGNEQFF
TGTGCCAGCAGTTTCCGGCAGGGGAAAGGCAATGAGCAGTTCTTC
>TRBJ1-1|TRBV4-2|.|.
CASSHRLWTSIKNKLMNTEAFF
TGTGCCAGCAGCCATCGGCTGTGGACATCGATCAAGAATAAACTCATGAACACTGAAGCTTTCTTT
>TRBJ1-5|TRBV19|once|TRBD1
CASSRGTGGIQPQHF
TGTGCCAGTAGTAGGGGGACAGGGGGGATTCAGCCCCAGCATTTT
>TRBJ2-1|TRBV6-2/TRBV6-3|.|TRBD2
CASSYGTSGGPRGGEQFF
TGTGCCAGCAGTTACGGGACTAGCGGGGGGCCACGGGGCGGCGAGCAGTTCTTC
>TRBJ1-5|TRBV12-3/TRBV12-4|.|.
CASSLPPDQPQHF
TGTGCCAGCAGTTTACCCCCAGATCAGCCCCAGCATTTT
>TRBJ1-6|TRBV18|.|TRBD1
CASSPKGTGSRSYNSPLHF
TGTGCCAGCTCACCCAAAGGGACAGGCTCTCGCTCCTATAATTCACCCCTCCACTTT
>TRBJ1-1|TRBV19|.|.
CASSIVGGGNTEAFF
TGTGCCAGTAGTATAGTTGGGGGGGGGAACACTGAAGCTTTCTTT
>TRBJ2-2|TRBV7-9|.|TRBD2
CASSRTSLLLGGELFF
TGTGCCAGCAGCCGGACTAGTCTGCTATTAGGCGGGGAGCTGTTTTTT
>TRBJ1-2|TRBV6-5|.|.
CASSPTAPGYTF
TGTGCCAGCAGTCCCACAGCCCCTGGCTACACCTTC
>TRBJ1-3|TRBV18|.|.
CASSPSGDTIYF
TGTGCCAGCTCACCGTCCGGAGACACCATATATTTT
>TRBJ1-4|TRBV30|.|TRBD1
CAWTRTGVRAGEKLFF
TGTGCCTGGACTCGGACAGGTGTCCGGGCGGGTGAAAAACTGTTTTTT
>TRBJ2-3|TRBV7-3|.|.
CASSLPESGTDTQYF
TGTGCCAGCAGCTTGCCGGAGTCTGGCACAGATACGCAGTATTTT
>TRBJ1-5|TRBV27|.|TRBD1
CASSFRGVHSNQPQHF
TGTGCCAGCAGTTTCAGGGGGGTTCATAGCAATCAGCCCCAGCATTTT
>TRBJ2-1|TRBV7-2|.|TRBD2
CASSLALAGYNEQFF
TGTGCCAGCAGCTTAGCGCTAGCGGGATACAATGAGCAGTTCTTC